This TCR beta chain was recovered during a study of blood T cell repertoires in COVID-19. Germline assignment: CDR1 SGHRS and CDR2 YFSETQ. The CDR3 length is 15 residues. V was shortened by 4 bases and J by 0 bases, with 8 bases between the two germline ends. Method: immunoSEQ multiplex PCR; TCRdb's copy keeps in-frame clones and lacks some. This table has 95,000 to 110,000 clones, approximately 91% appearing once. This chain links TRBV5-1 with TRBJ2-6, with D tentatively TRBD1 (5 bases). The TCR sequence derives from a human donor in a cohort sampled during active COVID-19. The sequenced sample was peripheral blood. For the CDR3, the DNA is TGCGCCAGCAGCGGTGACAGCTCTGGGGCCAACGTCCTGACTTTC. Its translation: CASSGDSSGANVLTF.